Here is one T cell receptor (beta chain) with its context. Nominally healthy donors provided the samples, though records likely missed some immune exposures. The data were obtained in a study of cytomegalovirus exposure and HLA in healthy donors. Study details: Earlier, 95 million to 140 million unique TCR beta sequences were recovered from approximately 180 million T cells by an analysis. An early release of data contained approximately 80 million unique TCRs, which came from HLA-typed donors.

The PCR ran on 60 Vbeta and 13 Jbeta primers. Only in-frame clones appear in the TCRdb table, and some are missing; sequencing was by immunoSEQ multiplex PCR. The repertoire consists of approximately 170,000 clones, with approximately 71% occurring once and the leading ten covering roughly 1.6%. J was trimmed by 0 bases and V by 1 base; bases with no gene match: 2. The CDR3 length is 15 residues. The germline gives CDR1 SGHRS, CDR2 YFSETQ. This chain uses TRBV5-1 with TRBJ1-1, with 8 positions matching TRBD1. The clonotype originates from a girl under 18 in good health and CMV-seronegative. Sequencing used PBMCs. The CDR3 loop is CASSLNRGVNTEAFF. The CDR3 DNA reads TGCGCCAGCAGCTTGAACAGGGGGGTGAACACTGAAGCTTTCTTT.